What follows are 11 T cell receptor beta chains derived from one specimen sequenced in a study of cytomegalovirus exposure and HLA in healthy donors (dated by TCRdb to 2015 to 2018). Libraries were prepared through the immunoSEQ multiplex PCR assay. The multiplex PCR relied on a mix of 60 forward primers for TCR Vbeta segments and 13 reverse primers for TCR Jbeta segments. Not all clones reach the TCRdb copy of this immuneACCESS table, which keeps in-frame sequences only. Checked studies attribute under half of the gap to unresolved V genes and leave the rest unexplained. This sample lists about 180,000 clones; about three quarters were detected once. The ten largest account for 6% to 7% of the sample. The specimen sequenced was PBMCs. Receptors were obtained from a man aged 35 to 55 in good health and CMV-seropositive.

The chain carries TRBV2 and TRBJ2-1; TRBD2 is a possible D gene (7 bases). This CDR3 has 12 amino acids. Germline loops: CDR1 SNHLY, CDR2 FYNNEI. Trimming removed 8 bases from V and 8 bases from J, with 13 bases in between. CDR3 loop: CASRWGGHEQFF. DNA for the CDR3: TGTGCCAGCCGGTGGGGGGGGCATGAGCAGTTCTTC.

This chain connects TRBV9 to TRBJ2-1, with D tentatively TRBD1 (11 bases). CDR1 is SGDLS, CDR2 YYNGEE, per germline. The CDR3 is made up of 20 amino acids. Trimming pared 4 bases from V and 9 bases from J, leaving 35 bases between. CDR3 region: CASSLGQGAGLAGVGSEQFF. CDR3 DNA: TGTGCCAGCAGCTTAGGACAGGGGGCCGGGCTAGCGGGAGTAGGTAGTGAGCAGTTCTTC.

The chain couples TRBV28 to TRBJ1-5; TRBD1 is a possible D gene (5 bases). Germline values: CDR1 MDHEN, CDR2 SYDVKM. The length of the CDR3 is 15 residues. V dropped 6 bases and J dropped 4 bases, with 16 bases sitting between them. Here the CDR3 reads CASSLDSVANQPQHF. CDR3 coding DNA: TGTGCCAGCAGCCTCGACAGCGTAGCTAATCAGCCCCAGCATTTT. Full variable domain (missing parts from reference TRBV28 and TRBJ1-5): DVKVTQSSRYLVKRTGEKVFLECVQDMDHENMFWYRQDPGLGLRLIYFSYDVKMKEKGDIPEGYSVSREKKERFSLILESASTNQTSMYLCASSLDSVANQPQHFGDGTRLSIL.

This rearrangement joins TRBV5-5 to TRBJ2-7, with TRBD1 matching over 8 bases. CDR1 and CDR2 from the germline V gene are SGHKS and YYEKEE (reference sequence). This CDR3 comprises 14 residues. With 0 bases clipped from V and 6 bases from J, the junction kept 5 bases outside the gene matches. CDR3 nucleotides: TGTGCCAGCAGCTTGGTGGACAGGGATTCCGAGCAGTACTTC. Its protein product is CASSLVDRDSEQYF.

This rearrangement joins TRBV18 to TRBJ1-4; D perhaps matches TRBD1 (6 bases). Per germline, CDR1 KGHSH and CDR2 LQKENI. With 0 bases removed from V and 14 bases from J, the gap between germline ends came to 19 bases. CDR3 length: 15 residues. CDR3 amino acids: CASSPPGKARQVLFF. In DNA form, the CDR3 reads TGTGCCAGCTCACCACCGGGGAAGGCGCGACAGGTGCTGTTTTTT.

This clone was seen a few times. The rearrangement uses TRBV7-3 and TRBJ2-7; perhaps TRBD2 as D (7 bases). Trimming took off 3 bases at V and 2 bases at J, with 11 bases between the two ends. The CDR3 is 14 residues long. Germline V gene lookup returns CDR1 SGHTA and CDR2 FQGTGA. This CDR3 is CASSLKGGPYEQYF. The CDR3 DNA sequence: TGTGCCAGCAGCTTGAAGGGGGGGCCCTACGAGCAGTACTTC.

The chain has TRBV7-3 and TRBJ2-2; 7 bases fit TRBD2. Germline lookup yields CDR1 SGHTA and CDR2 FQGTGA. Germline trimming cut 1 base from V and 4 bases from J; bases unmatched to any gene: 3. CDR3 size: 15 residues. CDR3 in amino acids: CASSLNTGGTGELFF. CDR3 coding DNA: TGTGCCAGCAGCTTAAACACGGGAGGCACCGGGGAGCTGTTTTTT.

This clone was picked up one time. This rearrangement joins TRBV6-6 to TRBJ2-5; possibly TRBD2 for D (6 bases). Looked up from germline, CDR1 is MNHNY and CDR2 is SVGAGI (reference sequence). The CDR3 sequence is 13 residues long. The V gene lost 4 bases and the J gene lost 11 bases, with 17 bases spanning the gap. The CDR3 loop reads CASSWRHPGEQYF. The CDR3 bases are TGTGCCAGCAGTTGGCGCCATCCGGGGGAGCAGTACTTC.

The chain combines TRBV15 with TRBJ2-7; 10 bases map to TRBD2. The CDR3 has 14 amino acids. CDR1 is LNHNV, CDR2 YYDKDF, per germline (reference sequence). Trimming took 0 bases from V and 4 from J; bases not matched to a gene: 0. CDR3 in DNA: TGTGCCACCAGCAGAGATAGCGGGAGGTACGAGCAGTACTTC. Its translation is CATSRDSGRYEQYF. The entire variable domain, with the rest obtained from reference TRBV15 and TRBJ2-7, is as follows: DAMVIQNPRYQVTQFGKPVTLSCSQTLNHNVMYWYQQKSSQAPKLLFHYYDKDFNNEADTPDNFQSRRPNTSFCFLDIRSPGLGDTAMYLCATSRDSGRYEQYFGPGTRLTVT.

This clone was seen a handful of times. This sequence joins TRBV28 and TRBJ2-1, with 11 bases aligning to TRBD2. The CDR3 runs 20 residues. V lost 6 bases to trimming and J lost 0 bases; unmatched junction nucleotides: 16. CDR1 and CDR2 (germline): MDHEN, SYDVKM. CDR3 loop: CASSPRQGLAVFSSYNEQFF. As DNA, the CDR3 is TGTGCCAGCAGCCCCCGACAGGGACTAGCGGTCTTTAGCTCCTACAATGAGCAGTTCTTC.

As concerns this clone: One end of the junction is discordant with germline, which a read error may explain. This chain links TRBV5-1 with TRBJ2-7; 15 bases are a match to TRBD2. The length of the CDR3 is 14 residues. Germline V gene data show CDR1 as SGHRS and CDR2 as YFSETQ. Here the CDR3 DNA reads TGCGTCAGCAGCATGGGACTAGCGGGAGGCGAGCAGTACTTC. Its protein is CVSSMGLAGGEQYF.